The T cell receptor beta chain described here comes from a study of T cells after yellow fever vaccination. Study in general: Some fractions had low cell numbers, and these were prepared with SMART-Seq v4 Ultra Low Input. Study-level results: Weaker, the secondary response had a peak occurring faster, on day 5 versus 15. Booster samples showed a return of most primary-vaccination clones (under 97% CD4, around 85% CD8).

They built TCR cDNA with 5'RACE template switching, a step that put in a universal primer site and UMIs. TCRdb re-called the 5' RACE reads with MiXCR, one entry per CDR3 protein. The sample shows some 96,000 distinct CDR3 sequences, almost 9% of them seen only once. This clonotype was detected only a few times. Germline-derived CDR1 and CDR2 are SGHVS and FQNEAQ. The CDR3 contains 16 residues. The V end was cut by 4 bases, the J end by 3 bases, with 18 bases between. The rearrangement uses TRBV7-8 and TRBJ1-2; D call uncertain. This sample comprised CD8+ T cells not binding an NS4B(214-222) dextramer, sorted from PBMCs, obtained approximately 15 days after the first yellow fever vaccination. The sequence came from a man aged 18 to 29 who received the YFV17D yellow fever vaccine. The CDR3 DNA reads TGTGCCAGCAGCTCCCTCCGGACTTACGAGGACTATGGCTACACCTTC. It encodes CASSSLRTYEDYGYTF.